This T cell receptor (beta chain) was profiled in a study of early T cells in non-severe SARS-CoV-2 infection. Background on the study: Chains stayed unpaired after sequencing of bulk RNA from unsorted whole blood.

A note on this clonotype: Its antigen is unknown.

Unique molecular identifiers were affixed to single, distinct cDNA molecules. One entry per CDR3 protein results from TCRdb running MiXCR on the 5' RACE reads. The data contain about 35,000 distinct CDR3 sequences, 5.9% of them singletons. Study findings and constraints: Private and CD4 specificities were missed by VDJdb matching, which favored anti-spike CD8 responses.

Per germline, CDR1 GTSNPN and CDR2 SVGIG (reference sequence). The CDR3 is 15 amino acids. Trimming cost V 2 bases and J 5 bases; bases outside gene matches: 8. V gene TRBV30 combines with J gene TRBJ2-1; 8 positions agree with TRBD2. This TCR derives from an adult who was a healthcare worker with PCR-confirmed SARS-CoV-2 infection or an uninfected control (not recorded which). The sequenced sample was whole blood. The CDR3 protein is CAWSQETSVNNEQFF. The CDR3 nucleotides are TGTGCCTGGAGTCAGGAGACTAGCGTCAACAATGAGCAGTTCTTC.